This T cell receptor beta chain was sequenced for a study of shared clonotypes between healthy human individuals. About the research overall: Researchers drew samples from a couple of women and a few men aged 18 to 49.

CDR1 and CDR2 from the germline V gene are SGHRS and YFSETQ. This CDR3 comprises 13 residues. Generated by immunoSEQ multiplex PCR, the TCRdb table keeps only in-frame clones and is missing some. The sample shows 450,000 to 500,000 clones, 70% to 80% of them seen only once. The TCR originated in a woman aged 40 to 49 in good health. Some clones in this sample may be carry-over from other donors' samples. The source material was PBMCs. The chain combines TRBV5-1 with TRBJ2-5; tentatively, D is TRBD1 (6 bases). The J call may be wrong; the DNA end is better matched by TRBJ2-7. CDR3 loop: CASSPGQSYEQYF. CDR3 nucleotide sequence: TGCGCCAGCAGCCCCGGACAGTCCTACGAGCAGTACTTC.